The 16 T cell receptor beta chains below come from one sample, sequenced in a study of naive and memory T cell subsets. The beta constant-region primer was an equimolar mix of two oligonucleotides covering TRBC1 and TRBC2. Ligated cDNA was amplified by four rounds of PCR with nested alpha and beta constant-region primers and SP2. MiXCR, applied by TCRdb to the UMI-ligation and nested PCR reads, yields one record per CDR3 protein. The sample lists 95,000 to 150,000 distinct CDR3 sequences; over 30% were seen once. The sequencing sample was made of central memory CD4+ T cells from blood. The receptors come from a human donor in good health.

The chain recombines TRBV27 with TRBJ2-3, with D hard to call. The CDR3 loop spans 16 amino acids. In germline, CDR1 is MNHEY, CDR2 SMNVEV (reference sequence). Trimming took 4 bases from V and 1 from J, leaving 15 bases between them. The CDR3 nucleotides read TGTGCCAGCAGTTCCGCGGTCCTTATGGGCACAGATACGCAGTATTTT. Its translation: CASSSAVLMGTDTQYF.

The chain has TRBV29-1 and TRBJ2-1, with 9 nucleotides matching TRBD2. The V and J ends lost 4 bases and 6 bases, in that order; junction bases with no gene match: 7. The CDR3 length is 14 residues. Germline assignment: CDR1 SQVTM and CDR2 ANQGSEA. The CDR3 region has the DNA TGCAGCGTTGGATCAGCGGGAGGCCGCAATGAGCAGTTCTTC. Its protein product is CSVGSAGGRNEQFF.

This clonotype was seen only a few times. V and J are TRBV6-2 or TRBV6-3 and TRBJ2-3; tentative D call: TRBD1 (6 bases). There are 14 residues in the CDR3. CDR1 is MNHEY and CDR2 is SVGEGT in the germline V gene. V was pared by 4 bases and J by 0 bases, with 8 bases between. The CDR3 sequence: CASSWDKSTDTQYF. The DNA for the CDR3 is TGTGCCAGCAGTTGGGACAAAAGCACAGATACGCAGTATTTT.

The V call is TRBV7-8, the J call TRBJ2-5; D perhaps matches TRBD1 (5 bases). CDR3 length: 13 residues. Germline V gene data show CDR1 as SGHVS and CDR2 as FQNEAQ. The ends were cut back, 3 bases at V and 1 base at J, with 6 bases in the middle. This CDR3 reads CASSFDSQETQYF. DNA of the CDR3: TGTGCCAGCAGCTTCGACAGCCAAGAGACCCAGTACTTC.

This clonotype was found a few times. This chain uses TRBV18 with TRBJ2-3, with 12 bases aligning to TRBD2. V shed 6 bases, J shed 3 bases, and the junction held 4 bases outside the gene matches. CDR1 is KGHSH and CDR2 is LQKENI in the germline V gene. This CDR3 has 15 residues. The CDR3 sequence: CASSLTSGRTDTQYF. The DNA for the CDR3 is TGTGCCAGCTCCCTGACTAGCGGGAGAACAGATACGCAGTATTTT.

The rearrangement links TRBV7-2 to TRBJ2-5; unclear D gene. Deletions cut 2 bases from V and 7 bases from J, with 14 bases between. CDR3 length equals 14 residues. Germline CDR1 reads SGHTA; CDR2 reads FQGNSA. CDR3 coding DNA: TGTGCCAGCAGCTTAAAAAGCCTGATAGGGACCCAGTACTTC. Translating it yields CASSLKSLIGTQYF.

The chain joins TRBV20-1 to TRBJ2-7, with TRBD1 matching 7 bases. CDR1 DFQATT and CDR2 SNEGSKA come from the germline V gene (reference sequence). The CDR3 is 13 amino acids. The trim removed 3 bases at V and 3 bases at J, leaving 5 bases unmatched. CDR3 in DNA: TGCAGTGCTAGCAGGGGGAGCAGCTACGAGCAGTACTTC. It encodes CSASRGSSYEQYF.

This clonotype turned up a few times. The CDR3 sequence: CSVVKSTDTQYF. The CDR3 bases are TGCAGCGTTGTAAAGAGCACAGATACGCAGTATTTT. The chain couples TRBV29-1 to TRBJ2-3; D ambiguous. The CDR3 spans 12 residues. Trimming removed 4 bases from V and 0 bases from J, with 5 bases in between. Germline assignment: CDR1 SQVTM and CDR2 ANQGSEA.

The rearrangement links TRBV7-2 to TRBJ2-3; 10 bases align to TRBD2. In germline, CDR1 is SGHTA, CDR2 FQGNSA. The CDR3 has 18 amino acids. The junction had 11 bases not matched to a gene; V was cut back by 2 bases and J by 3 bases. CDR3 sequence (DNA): TGTGCCAGCAGCTTAAGACGGGCGGCTAGCGGGAGTACAGATACGCAGTATTTT. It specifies CASSLRRAASGSTDTQYF.

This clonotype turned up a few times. CDR3 region: CAISPGMNTEAFF. Here the CDR3 DNA reads TGTGCCATCAGTCCCGGGATGAACACTGAAGCTTTCTTT. This chain uses TRBV10-3 with TRBJ1-1, with D unresolved. This CDR3 contains 13 residues. V was shortened by 5 bases and J by 0 bases, with 7 bases between the two germline ends. The germline V gene has CDR1 ENHRY and CDR2 SYGVKD.

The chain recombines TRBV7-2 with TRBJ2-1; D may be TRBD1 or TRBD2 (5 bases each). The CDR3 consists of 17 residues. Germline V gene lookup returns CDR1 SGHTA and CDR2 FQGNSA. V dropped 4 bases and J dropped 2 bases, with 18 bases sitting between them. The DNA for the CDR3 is TGTGCCAGCAGCTCTCGGGACCGCCCGTCCCCCTACAATGAGCAGTTCTTC. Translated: CASSSRDRPSPYNEQFF.

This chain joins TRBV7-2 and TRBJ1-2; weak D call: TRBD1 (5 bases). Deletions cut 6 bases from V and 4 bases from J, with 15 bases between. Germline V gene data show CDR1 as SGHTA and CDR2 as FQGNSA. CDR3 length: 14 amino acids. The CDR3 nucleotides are TGTGCCAGCAGACAAGACAGCGCTCCCTATGGCTACACCTTC. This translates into CASRQDSAPYGYTF.

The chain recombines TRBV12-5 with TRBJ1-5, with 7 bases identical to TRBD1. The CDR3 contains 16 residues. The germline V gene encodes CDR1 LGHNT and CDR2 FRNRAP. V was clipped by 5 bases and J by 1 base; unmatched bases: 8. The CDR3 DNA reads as TGTGCTAGTGGTAAACAACAGGGGACGAGCAATCAGCCCCAGCATTTT. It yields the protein CASGKQQGTSNQPQHF.

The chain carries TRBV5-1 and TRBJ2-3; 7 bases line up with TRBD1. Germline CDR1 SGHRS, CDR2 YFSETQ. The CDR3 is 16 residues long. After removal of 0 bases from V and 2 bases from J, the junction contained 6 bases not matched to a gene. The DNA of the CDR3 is TGCGCCAGCAGCTTGGCCGCAGGGACAGCCACAGATACGCAGTATTTT. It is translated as CASSLAAGTATDTQYF.

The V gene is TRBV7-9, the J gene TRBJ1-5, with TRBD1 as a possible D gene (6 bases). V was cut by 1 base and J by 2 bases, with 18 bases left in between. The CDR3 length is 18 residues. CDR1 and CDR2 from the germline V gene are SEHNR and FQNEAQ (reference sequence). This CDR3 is CASSLERTAGRGNQPQHF. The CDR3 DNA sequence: TGTGCCAGCAGCTTAGAGCGGACAGCAGGGAGGGGCAATCAGCCCCAGCATTTT.

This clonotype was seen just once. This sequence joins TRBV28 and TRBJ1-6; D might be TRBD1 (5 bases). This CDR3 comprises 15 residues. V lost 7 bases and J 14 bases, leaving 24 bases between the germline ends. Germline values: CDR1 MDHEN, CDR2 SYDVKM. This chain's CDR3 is CASTSLFGTLWTLHF. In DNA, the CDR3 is TGTGCCAGCACTTCGCTTTTTGGGACCTTGTGGACCCTCCACTTT.